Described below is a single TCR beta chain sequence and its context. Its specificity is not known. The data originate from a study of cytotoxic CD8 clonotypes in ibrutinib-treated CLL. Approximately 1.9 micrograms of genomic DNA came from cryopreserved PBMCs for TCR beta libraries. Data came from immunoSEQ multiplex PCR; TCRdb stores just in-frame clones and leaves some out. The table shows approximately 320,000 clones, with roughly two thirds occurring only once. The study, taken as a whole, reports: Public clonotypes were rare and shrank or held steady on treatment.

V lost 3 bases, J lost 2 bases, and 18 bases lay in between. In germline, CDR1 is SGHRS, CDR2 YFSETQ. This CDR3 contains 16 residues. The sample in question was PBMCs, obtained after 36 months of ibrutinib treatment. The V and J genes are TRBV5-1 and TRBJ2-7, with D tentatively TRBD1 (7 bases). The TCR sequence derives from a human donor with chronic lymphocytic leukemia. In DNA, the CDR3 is TGCGCCAGCAGCTCGGATATCATCAGGGGGGCCTACGAGCAGTACTTC. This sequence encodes CASSSDIIRGAYEQYF.